What follows are 14 T cell receptor beta chains derived from one specimen sequenced in a study of CD8+CD57+ T cells in acquired aplastic anemia (dated by TCRdb to 2016 to 2019). The instrument was an Illumina HiSeq 2000. TCR beta VDJ combination and CDR3 sequence profiling used genomic DNA as the template. Using fastp at Q25 and MiXCR, TCRdb reprocessed the public reads and kept productive beta chains. A single entry per CDR3 protein holds the most common genes and DNA from its merged rows. The sample table shows around 200,000 distinct CDR3 sequences, and approximately 60% are seen once. Roughly 62% of the sample belongs to the ten largest clones. The patients picked for sequencing were ones in whom flow cytometry had shown an expansion of CD8+CD57+ cells. The sample was sorted CD4+, CD8+, or CD8+CD57+ T cells (not recorded which) from PBMCs. Receptors were obtained from a human donor with aplastic anemia.

The chain has TRBV20-1 and TRBJ1-1, with a possible D match to TRBD1 (6 bases). V lost 7 bases to trimming and J lost 4 bases, with 16 bases between them. The CDR3 loop spans 13 amino acids. Germline assignment: CDR1 DFQATT and CDR2 SNEGSKA (reference sequence). The CDR3 DNA sequence: TGCAGTGTTAAAGGGGGTGAGGTCACTGAAGCTTTCTTT. Translating gives CSVKGGEVTEAFF.

This clonotype was detected many times. The chain links TRBV20-1 to TRBJ2-3, with TRBD1 identical over 7 bases. Germline-derived CDR1 and CDR2 are DFQATT and SNEGSKA (reference sequence). J was trimmed by 3 bases and V by 3 bases; bases with no gene match: 15. This CDR3 is 17 amino acids long. The CDR3 DNA reads as TGCAGTGCTAGTCTCCCGGACGCGGACAGGAATACAGATACGCAGTATTTT. Translation: CSASLPDADRNTDTQYF.

The V and J genes are TRBV20-1 and TRBJ2-1; 10 bases line up with TRBD2. Germline-derived CDR1 and CDR2 are DFQATT and SNEGSKA (reference sequence). This CDR3 has 13 amino acids. Trimming removed 3 bases from V and 9 bases from J; junction bases left unmatched: 5. Here the CDR3 DNA reads TGCAGTGCTAGGGGACTAGCGTTCGGTGAGCAGTTCTTC. Its protein is CSARGLAFGEQFF.

J is TRBJ1-2 and V is TRBV7-3; no definite D call. Trimming removed 5 bases from V and 0 bases from J, with 13 bases in between. CDR3 size: 15 residues. Germline V gives CDR1 SGHTA, CDR2 FQGTGA. The CDR3 bases are TGTGCCAGCAGCCCTCTCCAAGGCTCTAACTATGGCTACACCTTC. Protein product: CASSPLQGSNYGYTF.

This clonotype was detected only a few times. This chain links TRBV19 with TRBJ2-7; possible D gene TRBD2, 6 bases. The CDR3 spans 12 residues. Germline-derived CDR1 and CDR2 are LNHDA and SQIVND (reference sequence). Trimming stripped 6 bases from V and 5 bases from J, with 11 bases between. CDR3 protein: CASSRRGDEQYF. In DNA, the CDR3 is TGTGCCAGTAGCCGGAGGGGAGACGAGCAGTACTTC.

This chain connects TRBV10-3 to TRBJ2-5, with D perhaps matching TRBD1 (6 bases). The germline CDR1 and CDR2 sequences are ENHRY and SYGVKD. V gave up 6 bases and J gave up 2 bases, with 10 bases separating them. The CDR3 length is 13 residues. CDR3 bases: TGTGCCATCAGCCCCGGGACACAAGAGACCCAGTACTTC. Its protein is CAISPGTQETQYF.

V usage is TRBV5-5 and J usage is TRBJ1-3, with D hard to call. The J call may be incorrect, as the DNA end agrees better with TRBJ2-3. CDR1 and CDR2 from the germline V gene are SGHKS and YYEKEE (reference sequence). The CDR3 runs 14 residues. The CDR3, as DNA: TGTGCCAGCAGCCCGGACCCGGTGAGAGATACGCAGTATTTT. Translated: CASSPDPVRDTQYF.

This sequence joins TRBV4-2 and TRBJ1-3; D not resolved. This CDR3 has 13 residues. The germline V gene has CDR1 LGHNA and CDR2 YNFKEQ. Between the trimmed V and J ends, which lost 2 bases and 4 bases, there was a span of 6 bases. This chain's CDR3 is CASSQTVGNTIYF. Here the CDR3 DNA reads TGTGCCAGCAGCCAAACAGTGGGAAACACCATATATTTT.

A remark on this clonotype: Because the CDR3 is missing its conserved closing phenylalanine or tryptophan, this is likely a read error. The chain joins TRBV15 to TRBJ2-5; D not resolved. Germline CDR1 and CDR2: LNHNV and YYDKDF (reference sequence). Trimming stripped 0 bases from V and 2 bases from J, with 10 bases between. The CDR3 consists of 15 residues. CDR3 nucleotides: TGTGCCACCAGCAGAGATTACATTGAGCAAGAGACCCAGTACCTC. It specifies CATSRDYIEQETQYL.

The table lists this clonotype with a few counts. The chain carries TRBV15 and TRBJ2-3; no reliable D call. Germline V lookup: CDR1 LNHNV, CDR2 YYDKDF (reference sequence). The CDR3 totals 15 residues. V lost 0 bases and J 1 base, leaving 8 bases between the germline ends. CDR3 sequence: CATSRESGGTDTQYF. The CDR3 coding sequence is TGTGCCACCAGCAGAGAGTCTGGGGGCACAGATACGCAGTATTTT.

The chain combines TRBV15 with TRBJ2-1; 7 positions agree with TRBD1. Germline V lookup: CDR1 LNHNV, CDR2 YYDKDF (reference sequence). There are 15 residues in the CDR3. Trimming removed 2 bases from V and 9 bases from J; junction bases left unmatched: 10. CDR3 sequence: CATSRRRTGEIEQFF. CDR3 nucleotides: TGTGCCACCAGCAGACGAAGAACAGGGGAGATTGAGCAGTTCTTC.

This clonotype was observed many times. This chain joins TRBV28 and TRBJ2-5; D is possibly TRBD1 (6 bases). The CDR3 length is 15 residues. Germline CDR1 reads MDHEN; CDR2 reads SYDVKM. Trimming pared 5 bases from V and 1 base from J, leaving 14 bases between. This CDR3 is CASSGPRDIQETQYF. The CDR3 nucleotides are TGTGCCAGCAGTGGACCTCGGGACATCCAAGAGACCCAGTACTTC.

V is TRBV20-1 and J is TRBJ1-2; tentatively, D is TRBD1 (5 bases). Trimming shortened V by 4 bases and J by 3 bases, and 12 bases separated the two germline ends. The CDR3 loop spans 13 amino acids. Germline values: CDR1 DFQATT, CDR2 SNEGSKA (reference sequence). In DNA, the CDR3 is TGCAGTGCTAATCGACAGAACGACTATGGCTACACCTTC. This gives the protein CSANRQNDYGYTF.

V is TRBV20-1 and J is TRBJ2-7, with 10 positions matching TRBD1. J lost 5 bases, V lost 5 bases, and 9 bases had no gene match. This CDR3 has 14 amino acids. CDR1 is DFQATT, CDR2 SNEGSKA, per germline (reference sequence). DNA for the CDR3: TGCAGTGCTGGACCTGACAGGGGGCAGGACGAGCAGTACTTC. It specifies CSAGPDRGQDEQYF.